This entry lists 25 T cell receptor beta chains sequenced from one sample in a study of T-cell memory formation after mild COVID-19. MiXCR, run by TCRdb on the 5' RACE reads, gives a single entry per CDR3 protein. The table has around 110,000 distinct CDR3 sequences, around 15% seen once. Input material: PBMCs or a T cell subset sorted from them (not recorded which). All receptors derive from an adult woman who had mild COVID-19 (a few samples of this study predate the infection). Cell type and time point are not known.

In its sample, this clonotype was seen many times. J is TRBJ2-1 and V is TRBV6-5, with D possibly TRBD2 on 6 matching bases. Trimming took off 1 base at V and 0 bases at J, with 10 bases between the two ends. Germline V gene data show CDR1 as MNHEY and CDR2 as SVGAGI. The CDR3 is 16 residues long. CDR3 protein: CASSYFGGSSYNEQFF. For the CDR3, the DNA is TGTGCCAGCAGTTACTTTGGGGGGAGCTCCTACAATGAGCAGTTCTTC.

There are a few counts of this clonotype. This sequence joins TRBV29-1 and TRBJ2-1; 9 positions match TRBD2. V trimming: 3 bases; J trimming: 3 bases; junction bases outside the gene matches: 3. This CDR3 is 14 amino acids long. CDR1 SQVTM and CDR2 ANQGSEA come from the germline V gene. The DNA for the CDR3 is TGCAGCGTTGAGATGCGGGAGGGCTACAATGAGCAGTTCTTC. Protein sequence: CSVEMREGYNEQFF.

A few counts support this clonotype. This chain joins TRBV9 and TRBJ2-3; 9 nucleotides align to TRBD2. V was clipped by 4 bases and J by 1 base; unmatched bases: 4. This CDR3 spans 15 amino acids. Germline assignment: CDR1 SGDLS and CDR2 YYNGEE. CDR3 bases: TGTGCCAGCAGCATACCTAGCGGGGGCACAGATACGCAGTATTTT. Encoded protein: CASSIPSGGTDTQYF.

The J gene is TRBJ2-1, the V gene TRBV7-6, with D unclear. The CDR3 has 15 amino acids. The V end lost 7 bases, the J end lost 0 bases, and 13 bases lay between the germline ends. Germline loops: CDR1 SGHVS, CDR2 FNYEAQ. The CDR3 DNA sequence: TGTGCCAGCACCCCCTCGATCGGCTCCTACAATGAGCAGTTCTTC. This sequence encodes CASTPSIGSYNEQFF.

This clonotype was detected only a few times. This chain uses TRBV20-1 with TRBJ1-1; D is undetermined. From germline, CDR1 is DFQATT and CDR2 SNEGSKA (reference sequence). V lost 6 bases to trimming and J lost 14 bases, with 13 bases between them. CDR3 length: 9 amino acids. DNA of the CDR3: TGCAGTGCCCAAGGAGGGTACTTCTTT. This encodes CSAQGGYFF.

The CDR3 bases are TGCAGTGCTAGAGGGACAGGGGGTTTCGACGAGCAGTACTTC. The encoded protein is CSARGTGGFDEQYF. The rearrangement joins TRBV20-1 to TRBJ2-7, with TRBD1 matching over 10 bases. V shed 1 base and J 5 bases; nucleotides not matched to a gene: 5. Germline loops: CDR1 DFQATT, CDR2 SNEGSKA (reference sequence). The CDR3 runs to 14 residues.

The V call is TRBV20-1, the J call TRBJ2-7; 7 bases are a match to TRBD1. CDR1 and CDR2 (germline): DFQATT, SNEGSKA (reference sequence). The CDR3 runs 16 residues. Trimming removed 2 bases from V and 2 bases from J; junction bases left unmatched: 12. CDR3 bases: TGCAGTGCTAGACCCACGGGGCAGGGGGTACCCTACGAGCAGTACTTC. This sequence encodes CSARPTGQGVPYEQYF.

This clonotype was found a few times. The rearrangement uses TRBV30 and TRBJ1-2; 7 bases align to TRBD1. CDR3 length equals 13 residues. CDR1 and CDR2 (germline): GTSNPN, SVGIG (reference sequence). V lost 6 bases to trimming and J lost 0 bases; unmatched junction nucleotides: 4. CDR3 coding DNA: TGTGCCTGCGACAGGGCCCCTAACTATGGCTACACCTTC. Its translation: CACDRAPNYGYTF.

In its sample, this clonotype was seen a few times. CDR3 coding DNA: TGCGCCAGCAGCCTCTCGACTAGCGGGGGGGCCTACAATGAGCAGTTCTTC. This gives the protein CASSLSTSGGAYNEQFF. The chain carries TRBV4-1 and TRBJ2-1; the match to TRBD2 covers 14 bases. Germline assignment: CDR1 MGHRA and CDR2 YSYEKL. The CDR3 runs to 17 residues. Trimming took 4 bases from V and 2 from J; bases not matched to a gene: 4.

In its sample, this clonotype was seen a few times. V is TRBV25-1 and J is TRBJ2-5; D ambiguous. The CDR3 is 11 residues long. Germline V gene data show CDR1 as MGHDK and CDR2 as SYGVNS. Deletions cut 2 bases from V and 4 bases from J, with 2 bases between. CDR3 nucleotides: TGTGCCAGCAGTGAAGGAGAGACCCAGTACTTC. Its translation is CASSEGETQYF.

This clonotype came up many times. The chain uses TRBV29-1 and TRBJ2-7; 11 nucleotides align to TRBD2. With 7 bases clipped from V and 3 bases from J, the junction kept 8 bases outside the gene matches. Germline CDR1 reads SQVTM; CDR2 reads ANQGSEA. The CDR3 covers 14 residues. The CDR3 sequence is CSAEGLADSYEQYF. In nucleotides, the CDR3 is TGCAGCGCTGAGGGACTAGCGGACAGCTACGAGCAGTACTTC.

The chain recombines TRBV4-1 with TRBJ1-5; 7 bases agree with TRBD1. The CDR3 has 15 amino acids. Germline CDR1 is MGHRA and CDR2 is YSYEKL. J lost 7 bases, V lost 2 bases, and 8 bases had no gene match. In DNA form, the CDR3 reads TGCGCCAGCAGCCAACCTCGACAGGGAGGCCAGCCCCAGCATTTT. Encoded protein: CASSQPRQGGQPQHF.

The rearrangement uses TRBV7-9 and TRBJ2-5; 7 bases agree with TRBD1. The CDR3 has 14 residues. V shed 5 bases and J 2 bases; nucleotides not matched to a gene: 5. Germline CDR1 SEHNR, CDR2 FQNEAQ (reference sequence). CDR3 sequence (DNA): TGTGCCAGCAGCCCGGGACAGCTACAAGAGACCCAGTACTTC. It codes for CASSPGQLQETQYF. Full variable domain (rest looked up from reference TRBV7-9 and TRBJ2-5): DTGVSQNPRHKITKRGQNVTFRCDPISEHNRLYWYRQTLGQGPEFLTYFQNEAQLEKSRLLSDRFSAERPKGSFSTLEIQRTEQGDSAMYLCASSPGQLQETQYFGPGTRLLVL.

V and J are TRBV7-9 and TRBJ2-1; a possible D gene is TRBD1 (5 bases). Deletions cut 10 bases from V and 10 bases from J, with 11 bases between. The CDR3 is 10 amino acids. Per germline, CDR1 SEHNR and CDR2 FQNEAQ (reference sequence). The CDR3 DNA reads as TGTGCCATGTGGGGCGGCGAGCAGTTCTTC. It specifies CAMWGGEQFF. Together with reference TRBV7-9 and TRBJ2-1, the CDR3 gives the full variable domain: DTGVSQNPRHKITKRGQNVTFRCDPISEHNRLYWYRQTLGQGPEFLTYFQNEAQLEKSRLLSDRFSAERPKGSFSTLEIQRTEQGDSAMYLCAMWGGEQFFGPGTRLTVL.

This clonotype was counted at least ten times. CDR3 residues: CASSLLGGPDTQYF. The CDR3 bases are TGTGCCAGCAGCCTCCTGGGGGGGCCAGATACGCAGTATTTT. The chain recombines TRBV12-3 or TRBV12-4 with TRBJ2-3, with D maybe TRBD2 (7 bases). V was pared by 6 bases and J by 4 bases, with 14 bases between. This CDR3 region has 14 residues.

Many counts were recorded for this clonotype. The chain uses TRBV5-1 and TRBJ1-1; D is perhaps TRBD1 (6 bases). With 2 bases removed from V and 1 base from J, the gap between germline ends came to 12 bases. This CDR3 contains 15 residues. Germline V lookup: CDR1 SGHRS, CDR2 YFSETQ. The CDR3 region is CASSFRQDSNTEAFF. The CDR3 region has the DNA TGCGCCAGCAGCTTCAGACAGGATTCGAACACTGAAGCTTTCTTT.

This clonotype came up a few times. The chain carries TRBV20-1 and TRBJ2-1; TRBD2 is a possible D gene (5 bases). V shed 6 bases and J shed 0 bases, with 15 bases lying between them. CDR1 and CDR2 (germline): DFQATT, SNEGSKA (reference sequence). This CDR3 is built from 15 residues. The CDR3 region is CSATSEAYSYNEQFF. The CDR3 nucleotides are TGCAGTGCCACTAGTGAGGCGTACTCCTACAATGAGCAGTTCTTC.

This clonotype was observed a handful of times. This chain links TRBV10-2 with TRBJ2-7, with D maybe TRBD2 (6 bases). The V gene lost 4 bases and the J gene lost 3 bases, with 10 bases spanning the gap. CDR3 size: 13 residues. Germline CDR1 and CDR2: WSHSY and SAAADI. This chain's CDR3 is CASSVYGGYEQYF. CDR3 in DNA: TGCGCCAGCAGTGTATACGGGGGCTACGAGCAGTACTTC.

This chain uses TRBV24-1 with TRBJ2-1; 11 nucleotides match TRBD2. The V gene end was trimmed by 2 bases and the J gene end by 5 bases; junction bases not matched to a gene: 4. Germline values: CDR1 KGHDR, CDR2 SFDVKD. The CDR3 runs 16 residues. CDR3 DNA sequence: TGTGCCACCAGTGATTACGGGACTAGCGGTAACAATGAGCAGTTCTTC. As protein: CATSDYGTSGNNEQFF.

The chain joins TRBV6-1 to TRBJ2-1; D possibly corresponds to TRBD2 (5 bases). V lost 1 base to trimming and J lost 6 bases, with 10 bases between them. The CDR3 contains 14 residues. Germline values: CDR1 MNHNS, CDR2 SASEGT. CDR3 nucleotide sequence: TGTGCCAGCAGTGAAGGGGGAGCTGGCAATGAGCAGTTCTTC. Amino acids: CASSEGGAGNEQFF.

This CDR3 reads CASWETDTQYF. The CDR3 coding sequence is TGTGCCAGCTGGGAGACAGATACGCAGTATTTT. This rearrangement joins TRBV7-9 to TRBJ2-3; D perhaps matches TRBD2 (5 bases). Germline CDR1 SEHNR, CDR2 FQNEAQ (reference sequence). The CDR3 consists of 11 residues. V lost 8 bases, J lost 3 bases, and 6 bases lay in between.

The chain combines TRBV3-1 with TRBJ1-2; D is unclear. V lost 1 base and J 2 bases, leaving 8 bases between the germline ends. The CDR3 sequence is 14 residues long. The germline CDR1 and CDR2 sequences are LGHDT and YNNKEL (reference sequence). The CDR3 spells CASSQAGVNYGYTF. For the CDR3, the DNA is TGTGCCAGCAGCCAAGCCGGCGTGAACTATGGCTACACCTTC.

The chain has TRBV11-3 and TRBJ1-1; D not resolved. The CDR3 contains 13 residues. Germline V gives CDR1 SGHNT, CDR2 YENEEA. Trimming pared 8 bases from V and 2 bases from J, leaving 12 bases between. CDR3 bases: TGTGCCAGCGAAGGGCAACTTAACACTGAAGCTTTCTTT. It is translated as CASEGQLNTEAFF.

The chain links TRBV6-5 to TRBJ1-1; 8 bases line up with TRBD1. The CDR3 runs 13 residues. J lost 8 bases, V lost 10 bases, and 12 bases had no gene match. The V gene's germline CDR1 is MNHEY and CDR2 SVGAGI. Here the CDR3 DNA reads TGTGCCACCTCCTCACAGGGGGACAGGGAAGCTTTCTTT. Translation gives CATSSQGDREAFF.

This clonotype was observed a handful of times. This chain links TRBV20-1 with TRBJ2-3, with no clear D. V lost 0 bases and J lost 0, with 13 bases in between. The CDR3 totals 16 residues. CDR1 is DFQATT, CDR2 SNEGSKA, per germline (reference sequence). The CDR3 nucleotides read TGCAGTGCTAGAGATGCTTGGACGCCTAGCACAGATACGCAGTATTTT. Protein sequence: CSARDAWTPSTDTQYF.